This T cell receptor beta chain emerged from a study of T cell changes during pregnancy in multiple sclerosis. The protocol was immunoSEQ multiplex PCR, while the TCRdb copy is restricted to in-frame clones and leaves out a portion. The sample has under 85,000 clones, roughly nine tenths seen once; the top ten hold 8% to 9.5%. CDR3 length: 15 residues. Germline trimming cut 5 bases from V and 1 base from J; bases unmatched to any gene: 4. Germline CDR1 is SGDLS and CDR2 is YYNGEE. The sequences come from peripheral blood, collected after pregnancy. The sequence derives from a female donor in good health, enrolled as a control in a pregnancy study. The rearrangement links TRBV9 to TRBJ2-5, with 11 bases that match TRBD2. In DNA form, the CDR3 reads TGTGCCAGCAGTTTTGGACTAGCGGGCCAAGAGACCCAGTACTTC. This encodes CASSFGLAGQETQYF.